This T cell receptor beta chain was identified in a study of T-cell memory formation after mild COVID-19. On the study more broadly: Largely donor-specific TCR clusters were found. Points from the study as a whole: Clones shrinking from day 15 to 85 showed even CD4/CD8 mixes; later expanders tilted CD4+. The authors left the SARS-CoV-2 specificity of second-wave clones peaking on day 37 unconfirmed.

Regarding this clonotype: What it binds is unknown.

TCRdb itself ran the 5' RACE reads through MiXCR, one entry per CDR3 protein. Counted here are approximately 480,000 distinct CDR3 sequences, around a sixth occurring once; the ten biggest clones make up over 9%. CDR1 is MNHNY and CDR2 is SVGAGI in the germline V gene (reference sequence). Trimming cost V 1 base and J 9 bases, with 15 bases left between them. This CDR3 is 14 amino acids long. The sample was PBMCs or a T cell subset sorted from them (not recorded which). This sequence joins TRBV6-6 and TRBJ2-5; no reliable D call. The receptor comes from an adult woman who had mild COVID-19 (a few samples of this study predate the infection). Cell type and time point are not known. CDR3 nucleotide sequence: TGTGCCAGCAGTTACTTAATGAGCGAGCCGCCCCAGTACTTC. Its translation: CASSYLMSEPPQYF.